This is a list of T cell receptor beta chains from one sample in a study of T cells after posttransplantation cyclophosphamide. Sequencing was performed with immunoSEQ multiplex PCR; in TCRdb, only in-frame clones are kept and a portion is missing. The table lists approximately 35,000 clones, with no singletons. Sequenced: PBMCs. Receptors originate from a woman aged 30 to 39 in good health and a related stem cell transplant donor. Each CDR3 is given with its conserved first and last residue. A D gene is named only where the DNA matches it firmly. Clone sizes are given selectively: once, few, many, or a class where the clone is expanded.

clone size	V gene	D gene	J gene	CDR3 DNA	CDR3 protein
few	TRBV7-6	NA	TRBJ2-2	TGTGCCAGCAGCACTAGGACCGTTACCGGGGAGCTGTTTTTT	CASSTRTVTGELFF
NA	TRBV11-2	NA	TRBJ1-2	TGTGCCAGCAGCCCCCGGACCGGGGACTATGGCTACACCTTC	CASSPRTGDYGYTF
many	TRBV6-5	TRBD2	TRBJ2-1	TGTGCCAGCAGTTGGGGGACTAGCGGGGGGGTCAATGAGCAGTTCTTC	CASSWGTSGGVNEQFF
many	TRBV18	NA	TRBJ1-3	TGTGCCAGCTCACCCGGACAGCCCAGCTCTGGAAACACCATATATTTT	CASSPGQPSSGNTIYF
few	TRBV5-1	NA	TRBJ2-3	TGCGCCAGCAGCCTGTTTCAAAGCGGAAGCACAGATACGCAGTATTTT	CASSLFQSGSTDTQYF
many	TRBV15	NA	TRBJ2-1	TGTGCCACCAGCAGAGACAGGTCCGGAGGAAATGAGCAGTTCTTC	CATSRDRSGGNEQFF
many	TRBV9	TRBD2	TRBJ2-5	TGTGCCAGCAGCGTAGTTGGTAGCGGGCCCCAAGAGACCCAGTACTTC	CASSVVGSGPQETQYF
few	TRBV30	NA	TRBJ2-2	TGTGCCTGGAAGGGGTTTTTGGGGGAGCTGTTTTTT	CAWKGFLGELFF
many	TRBV2	TRBD1	TRBJ2-3	TGTGCCAGCAGTGGGACAGGGATTAGCACAGATACGCAGTATTTT	CASSGTGISTDTQYF
many	TRBV7-4	NA	TRBJ1-4	TGTGCCAGAAGCTTAGAGGAACAGTTCAGTGAAAAACTGTTTTTT	CARSLEEQFSEKLFF
few	TRBV24-1	TRBD1	TRBJ2-5	TGTGCCACCAGTGGCCCCGGGACAGGGGGTCTGGAGACCCAGTACTTC	CATSGPGTGGLETQYF
many	TRBV28	NA	TRBJ2-7	TGTGCCAGCAGTTTTGGGCTAGACAGCTACGAGCAGTACTTC	CASSFGLDSYEQYF
many	TRBV28	NA	TRBJ1-1	TGTGCCAGCAGTCCCGGTACGAACACTGAAGCTTTCTTT	CASSPGTNTEAFF
NA	TRBV12-3/TRBV12-4	NA	TRBJ2-5	TGTGCCAGCAGTTTGGTCGACAGTATAGAGACCCAGTACTTC	CASSLVDSIETQYF
many	TRBV5-4	NA	TRBJ1-1	TGTGCCAGCAGCTCCAGGGGAGGGACTGAAGCTTTCTTT	CASSSRGGTEAFF